This T cell receptor (beta chain) stems from a study of blood T cell repertoires in COVID-19. The protocol was immunoSEQ multiplex PCR, while the TCRdb copy is restricted to in-frame clones and leaves out a portion. The sample lists 150,000 to 180,000 clones, just under 85% occurring once. This clone was detected once. Per the germline V gene, CDR1 is MGHDK and CDR2 is SYGVNS. V gave up 0 bases and J gave up 7 bases, with 17 bases separating them. This CDR3 spans 16 amino acids. This sequence was found in a woman in her sixties with acute or convalescent COVID-19. The chain uses TRBV25-1 and TRBJ2-3; D may be TRBD2 (7 bases). The sequenced sample was peripheral blood. CDR3 bases: TGTGCCAGCAGTGAATACGGGGGGCAGCTTCCCAATACGCAGTATTTT. Translating it yields CASSEYGGQLPNTQYF.